What follows are 28 T cell receptor beta chains derived from one specimen sequenced in a study of Ad26.COV2.S vaccination and SARS-CoV-2 variants. Treatment meaning: 15 to 20 received Ad26.COV2.S at low or high dose, single or two shots; several received placebo; per-sample allocation not given. Collection of samples fell on day 63 after the first vaccine or placebo injection. Some clones are missing from TCRdb's copy, which holds only in-frame ones; the method was immunoSEQ multiplex PCR. The top ten clones hold just over 2.5% of a sample with about 450,000 clones, 89% of them seen once. The sequencing here drew on peripheral blood, taken in a trial of Ad26.COV2.S vaccine versus placebo. These receptors all stem from a person aged 18-65 years who received the Ad26.COV2.S COVID-19 vaccine or a placebo.

The chain couples TRBV10-3 to TRBJ1-1; D is uncertain. V dropped 11 bases and J dropped 1 base, with 11 bases sitting between them. CDR1 and CDR2 from the germline V gene are ENHRY and SYGVKD. The CDR3 is 12 residues long. CDR3 DNA sequence: TGTGCCGTTGGACGGACGAACACTGAAGCTTTCTTT. Translated, it gives CAVGRTNTEAFF.

V and J are TRBV6-5 and TRBJ1-3; the D is unclear. The CDR3 extends over 13 amino acids. CDR1 and CDR2 (germline): MNHEY, SVGAGI. Trimming stripped 5 bases from V and 2 bases from J, with 7 bases between. The CDR3 region has the DNA TGTGCCAGCAGTATGACTGCTGGAAACACCATATATTTT. This translates into CASSMTAGNTIYF.

The chain links TRBV18 to TRBJ2-7; no clear D. Between the trimmed V and J ends, which lost 0 bases and 1 base, there was a span of 7 bases. CDR1 and CDR2 from the germline V gene are KGHSH and LQKENI. The CDR3 is 14 residues long. The chain's CDR3 is CASSPPGQSYEQYF. The CDR3 DNA reads TGTGCCAGCTCACCACCGGGCCAATCCTACGAGCAGTACTTC.

This chain uses TRBV7-3 with TRBJ2-7; TRBD1 aligns across 9 bases. CDR1 and CDR2 (germline): SGHTA, FQGTGA. The ends lost 0 bases at V and 4 bases at J; junction bases unmatched: 10. CDR3 size: 17 residues. DNA of the CDR3: TGTGCCAGCAGCTTAACTCGGGCGGACAGGGGAATGTACGAGCAGTACGTC. It specifies CASSLTRADRGMYEQYV.

V gene TRBV11-2 combines with J gene TRBJ1-2, with 7 bases matching TRBD1. Germline lookup yields CDR1 SGHAT and CDR2 FQNNGV. The ends lost 3 bases at V and 5 bases at J; junction bases unmatched: 6. This CDR3 comprises 14 residues. CDR3 nucleotide sequence: TGTGCCAGCAGCTTTGCAGGGGGGTGGTATGGCTACACCTTC. The encoded protein is CASSFAGGWYGYTF.

The chain joins TRBV28 to TRBJ1-5, with D maybe TRBD1 (5 bases). This CDR3 is 15 amino acids long. V shed 1 base and J shed 2 bases, with 9 bases lying between them. The germline V gene encodes CDR1 MDHEN and CDR2 SYDVKM. The CDR3 DNA reads TGTGCCAGCAGTTTATCTGGCAGGGGCAATCAGCCCCAGCATTTT. Protein product: CASSLSGRGNQPQHF.

The CDR3 DNA reads as TGTGCCAGTAAGGGCAGCAACAACTATGGCTACACCTTC. It translates to CASKGSNNYGYTF. This rearrangement joins TRBV19 to TRBJ1-2; the D is unclear. The CDR3 loop spans 13 amino acids. The V gene's germline CDR1 is LNHDA and CDR2 SQIVND (reference sequence). The germline V and J ends were trimmed by 7 bases and 2 bases, with 11 bases remaining between them.

The chain combines TRBV18 with TRBJ1-1, with D unresolved. Deletions cut 5 bases from V and 1 base from J, with 14 bases between. Germline CDR1 reads KGHSH; CDR2 reads LQKENI. The CDR3 consists of 15 residues. CDR3 DNA: TGTGCCAGCTCATTGCTTTCAGGAGGGAACACTGAAGCTTTCTTT. This encodes CASSLLSGGNTEAFF.

The V call is TRBV3-1 (or the pseudogene TRBV3-2), the J call TRBJ1-3; no definite D call. Germline values: CDR1 LGHDT, CDR2 YNNKEL (reference sequence). This CDR3 is 15 amino acids long. V was pared by 3 bases and J by 4 bases, with 13 bases between. CDR3 DNA sequence: TGTGCCAGCAGCCAGGTACCGGGAGTAGGAAACACCATATATTTT. The encoded protein is CASSQVPGVGNTIYF.

This rearrangement joins TRBV4-1 to TRBJ2-1; no definite D call. The germline V gene encodes CDR1 MGHRA and CDR2 YSYEKL. V was shortened by 5 bases and J by 4 bases, with 18 bases between the two germline ends. This CDR3 has 16 amino acids. This CDR3 reads CASSFSDTFQYNEQFF. CDR3 nucleotide sequence: TGCGCCAGCAGCTTCTCCGACACATTCCAATACAATGAGCAGTTCTTC.

The chain carries TRBV27 and TRBJ2-3; 9 bases align to TRBD2. Germline CDR1 and CDR2: MNHEY and SMNVEV (reference sequence). V dropped 1 base and J dropped 2; count of bases not matched to a gene: 7. There are 17 residues in the CDR3. The DNA for the CDR3 is TGTGCCAGCAGTTTATTCCCTCTAGCGGGGCTCACAGATACGCAGTATTTT. Protein product: CASSLFPLAGLTDTQYF.

A single count supports this clone. The chain joins TRBV19 to TRBJ2-7; 7 nucleotides agree with TRBD2. Trimming removed 5 bases from V and 7 bases from J; junction bases left unmatched: 8. Per germline, CDR1 LNHDA and CDR2 SQIVND (reference sequence). There are 13 residues in the CDR3. The CDR3 sequence: CASSAAGALEQYV. The CDR3 bases are TGTGCCAGTAGTGCGGCGGGAGCCCTGGAGCAGTACGTC.

The chain uses TRBV2 and TRBJ1-2; no clear D gene. CDR1 and CDR2 (germline): SNHLY, FYNNEI. The CDR3 is made up of 13 amino acids. V lost 6 bases and J 7 bases, leaving 15 bases between the germline ends. CDR3 coding DNA: TGTGCCAGCAGGTCAAGGGTTTTCGGTGGCTACACCTTC. It specifies CASRSRVFGGYTF.

The chain has TRBV27 and TRBJ1-2; no clear D gene. Germline V lookup: CDR1 MNHEY, CDR2 SMNVEV (reference sequence). Trimming stripped 6 bases from V and 4 bases from J, with 15 bases between. The CDR3 covers 14 residues. The CDR3 DNA follows: TGTGCCAGCAGATCTGGATCGCGGGCCTATGGCTACACCTTC. It encodes CASRSGSRAYGYTF.

The chain uses TRBV5-1 and TRBJ2-5; weak D call: TRBD1 (5 bases). The V gene's germline CDR1 is SGHRS and CDR2 YFSETQ. Trimming pared 0 bases from V and 5 bases from J, leaving 17 bases between. There are 16 residues in the CDR3. The CDR3 reads CASSLGPTRVGETQYF. In nucleotides, the CDR3 is TGCGCCAGCAGCTTGGGCCCAACCAGGGTAGGGGAGACCCAGTACTTC. Complete variable domain (other parts from reference TRBV5-1 and TRBJ2-5): KAGVTQTPRYLIKTRGQQVTLSCSPISGHRSVSWYQQTPGQGLQFLFEYFSETQRNKGNFPGRFSGRQFSNSRSEMNVSTLELGDSALYLCASSLGPTRVGETQYFGPGTRLLVL.

This chain connects TRBV7-8 to TRBJ1-5; 7 bases fit TRBD1. The CDR3 covers 15 residues. V lost 3 bases and J lost 1; bases outside the gene matches: 3. The germline gives CDR1 SGHVS, CDR2 FQNEAQ. CDR3 in DNA: TGTGCCAGCAGCTTCGGCAGGGGGAGCAATCAGCCCCAGCATTTT. Translated: CASSFGRGSNQPQHF.

The V call is TRBV7-9, the J call TRBJ2-7; the D gene is possibly TRBD1 (5 bases). The ends were cut back, 5 bases at V and 6 bases at J, with 17 bases in the middle. CDR3 length equals 14 residues. CDR1 and CDR2 from the germline V gene are SEHNR and FQNEAQ (reference sequence). The chain's CDR3 is CASSQGSGTGEQYV. The CDR3 coding sequence is TGTGCCAGCAGCCAGGGTTCGGGTACGGGCGAGCAGTACGTC.

The V and J genes are TRBV3-1 (or the pseudogene TRBV3-2) and TRBJ2-7; the match to TRBD2 covers 7 bases. The trim removed 0 bases at V and 0 bases at J, leaving 8 bases unmatched. This CDR3 has 17 residues. Germline loops: CDR1 LGHDT, CDR2 YNNKEL (reference sequence). This CDR3 is CASSQDFVGGSSYEQYV. CDR3 sequence (DNA): TGTGCCAGCAGCCAAGATTTCGTTGGCGGGAGCTCCTACGAGCAGTACGTC.

The chain couples TRBV20-1 to TRBJ1-2; weak D call: TRBD1 (5 bases). Germline loops: CDR1 DFQATT, CDR2 SNEGSKA (reference sequence). Trimming left V 1 base short and J 6 bases short, with 6 bases between. The CDR3 has 11 amino acids. For the CDR3, the DNA is TGCAGTGCTAGAGCAGGGAATGGCTACACCTTC. Translation gives CSARAGNGYTF.

The chain joins TRBV10-3 to TRBJ2-2; 7 positions agree with TRBD1. The germline CDR1 and CDR2 sequences are ENHRY and SYGVKD. There are 15 residues in the CDR3. The trim removed 3 bases at V and 3 bases at J, leaving 4 bases unmatched. The CDR3 protein is CAISDGQGDTGELFF. The CDR3 bases are TGTGCCATCAGTGATGGGCAGGGGGACACCGGGGAGCTGTTTTTT.

V gene TRBV27 combines with J gene TRBJ1-5; 7 nucleotides align to TRBD1. The CDR3 runs 16 residues. CDR1 and CDR2 (germline): MNHEY, SMNVEV (reference sequence). Losses at the gene ends were 8 bases for V and 0 bases for J; bases not matched to a gene: 10. CDR3: CASRQGVGYSNQPQHF. Here the CDR3 DNA reads TGTGCCAGCCGGCAGGGGGTAGGGTATAGCAATCAGCCCCAGCATTTT.

This chain joins TRBV5-1 and TRBJ2-5, with D perhaps matching TRBD1 (6 bases). V lost 4 bases to trimming and J lost 0 bases, with 10 bases between them. The germline gives CDR1 SGHRS, CDR2 YFSETQ. This CDR3 region has 14 residues. The CDR3, as DNA: TGCGCCAGCAGCGGCGGACAGTACCAAGAGACCCAGTACTTC. Protein: CASSGGQYQETQYF.

The rearrangement uses TRBV5-6 and TRBJ1-2; D is perhaps TRBD1 (5 bases). Germline V gives CDR1 SGHDT, CDR2 YYEEEE. CDR3 size: 11 residues. Trimming left V 4 bases short and J 12 bases short, with 13 bases between. The CDR3 DNA follows: TGTGCCAGCAGCATAGAGGGGATCAACACCTTC. As protein: CASSIEGINTF. Full variable domain (missing parts from reference TRBV5-6 and TRBJ1-2): DAGVTQSPTHLIKTRGQQVTLRCSPKSGHDTVSWYQQALGQGPQFIFQYYEEEERQRGNFPDRFSGHQFPNYSSELNVNALLLGDSALYLCASSIEGINTFGSGTRLTVV.

Notes on this clone: The same CDR3 arises from other DNA sequences in this sample as well. The chain has TRBV9 and TRBJ1-3; D ambiguous. With 4 bases removed from V and 0 bases from J, the gap between germline ends came to 11 bases. The CDR3 totals 15 residues. Germline V gives CDR1 SGDLS, CDR2 YYNGEE. The CDR3 here is CASSPRAFSGNTIYF. CDR3 DNA: TGTGCCAGCAGCCCCCGAGCCTTCTCTGGAAACACCATATATTTT.

The CDR3: CASLRLAGGPLEQFF. The DNA for the CDR3 is TGTGCCAGTCTCCGCTTGGCGGGAGGGCCCCTTGAGCAGTTCTTC. This sequence joins TRBV13 and TRBJ2-1, with 9 bases identical to TRBD2. The CDR3 spans 15 residues. Germline CDR1 reads PRHDT; CDR2 reads FYEKMQ (reference sequence). Unmatched junction bases numbered 15, after V lost 9 bases and J lost 9 bases.

The chain couples TRBV4-3 to TRBJ2-7; TRBD2 matches 10 bases. The CDR3 has 16 amino acids. The V gene end was trimmed by 0 bases and the J gene end by 7 bases; junction bases not matched to a gene: 9. CDR1 is LGHNA, CDR2 YSLEER, per germline. CDR3 DNA sequence: TGCGCCAGCAGCCAAGAAGGAGCGGGGGGGCCCGGGGAGCAGTACTTC. This encodes CASSQEGAGGPGEQYF.

The rearrangement links TRBV5-5 to TRBJ2-3; TRBD2 is a possible D gene (5 bases). The germline gives CDR1 SGHKS, CDR2 YYEKEE (reference sequence). This CDR3 region has 13 residues. The ends were cut back, 7 bases at V and 1 base at J, with 10 bases in the middle. CDR3 in DNA: TGTGCCAGCGCCCCCGGGGGCACAGATACGCAGTATTTT. Its translation is CASAPGGTDTQYF.

The J gene is TRBJ2-3, the V gene TRBV9; D gene ambiguous. CDR1 is SGDLS, CDR2 YYNGEE, per germline. The CDR3 has 11 amino acids. V was clipped by 7 bases and J by 0 bases, with 3 bases between them. The CDR3 DNA reads TGTGCCAGCTCTAGCACAGATACGCAGTATTTT. Its protein product is CASSSTDTQYF.